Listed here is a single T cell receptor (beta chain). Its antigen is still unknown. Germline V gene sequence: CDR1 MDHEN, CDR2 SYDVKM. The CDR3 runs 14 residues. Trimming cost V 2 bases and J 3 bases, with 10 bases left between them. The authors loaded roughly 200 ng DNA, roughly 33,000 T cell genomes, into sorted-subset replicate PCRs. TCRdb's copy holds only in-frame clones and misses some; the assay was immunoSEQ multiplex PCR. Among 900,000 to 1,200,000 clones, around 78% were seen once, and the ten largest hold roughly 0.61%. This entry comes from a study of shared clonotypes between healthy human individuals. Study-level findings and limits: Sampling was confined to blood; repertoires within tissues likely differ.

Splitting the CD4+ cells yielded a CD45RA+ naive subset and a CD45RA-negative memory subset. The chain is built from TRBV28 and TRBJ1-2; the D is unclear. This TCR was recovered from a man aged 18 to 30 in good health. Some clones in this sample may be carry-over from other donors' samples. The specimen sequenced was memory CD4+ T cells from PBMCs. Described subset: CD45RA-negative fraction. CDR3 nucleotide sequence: TGTGCCAGCAGTTTAATCGGGAGTGACTATGGCTACACCTTC. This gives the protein CASSLIGSDYGYTF.